These 17 T cell receptor beta chains were sequenced from one sample in a study of T cell responses to AZD1222 COVID-19 vaccine. TCRdb keeps only in-frame clones here, not all; method: immunoSEQ multiplex PCR. This sample has 95,000 to 150,000 clones; 87% occur once, and the top ten carry about 10%. Sequencing was performed on peripheral blood, taken on day 0 of AZD1222 vaccination. These receptors originate from an adult in good health.

The J gene is TRBJ1-1, the V gene TRBV6-5, with 7 bases matching TRBD1. The CDR3 has 15 amino acids. Germline CDR1 and CDR2: MNHEY and SVGAGI. Trimming removed 0 bases from V and 5 bases from J; junction bases left unmatched: 6. CDR3 sequence (DNA): TGTGCCAGCAGTTACTCGAGACAGGGAGGGACTGAAGCTTTCTTT. This gives the protein CASSYSRQGGTEAFF.

The chain combines TRBV6-5 with TRBJ2-7; D possibly corresponds to TRBD1 (6 bases). Trimming left V 5 bases short and J 2 bases short, with 13 bases between. Per the germline V gene, CDR1 is MNHEY and CDR2 is SVGAGI. The CDR3 length is 14 residues. CDR3 region: CASSPQTGPYEQYF. The CDR3 region has the DNA TGTGCCAGCAGTCCACAGACAGGACCCTACGAGCAGTACTTC.

V and J are TRBV30 and TRBJ1-3, with D hard to call. Trimming removed 0 bases from V and 7 bases from J, with 13 bases in between. The CDR3 is made up of 14 amino acids. Germline assignment: CDR1 GTSNPN and CDR2 SVGIG (reference sequence). DNA of the CDR3: TGTGCCTGGAGTGTACTTTTGTCCTCCAACACCATATATTTT. Encoded protein: CAWSVLLSSNTIYF.

The chain has TRBV11-1 and TRBJ2-5; 9 bases are shared with TRBD1. Germline V gene sequence: CDR1 SGHAT, CDR2 FQDESV (reference sequence). Trimming took 5 bases from V and 1 from J; bases not matched to a gene: 8. The CDR3 totals 16 residues. This CDR3 reads CASSNRQGERQETQYF. CDR3 in DNA: TGTGCCAGCAGCAATAGACAGGGGGAGCGCCAAGAGACCCAGTACTTC.

The rearrangement uses TRBV3-1 (or the pseudogene TRBV3-2) and TRBJ2-3, with D uncertain. The CDR3 sequence is 13 residues long. Germline CDR1 LGHDT, CDR2 YNNKEL (reference sequence). V gave up 1 base and J gave up 9 bases, with 11 bases separating them. The CDR3 loop reads CASSQAPTGTQYF. The CDR3 DNA sequence: TGTGCCAGCAGCCAAGCCCCTACCGGGACGCAGTATTTT.

This sequence joins TRBV11-3 and TRBJ2-7, with 7 bases lining up with TRBD1. Germline V gene sequence: CDR1 SGHNT, CDR2 YENEEA. The junction had 4 bases not matched to a gene; V was cut back by 2 bases and J by 3 bases. This CDR3 comprises 14 residues. In DNA form, the CDR3 reads TGTGCCAGCAGCTTATCAGGGGGAAACTACGAGCAGTACTTC. This translates into CASSLSGGNYEQYF. The full variable domain, its missing parts supplied by reference TRBV11-3 and TRBJ2-7, is EAGVVQSPRYKIIEKKQPVAFWCNPISGHNTLYWYLQNLGQGPELLIRYENEEAVDDSQLPKDRFSAERLKGVDSTLKIQPAELGDSAVYLCASSLSGGNYEQYFGPGTRLTVT.

This clone appeared once. This sequence joins TRBV30 and TRBJ2-3; tentatively, D is TRBD2 (5 bases). Germline CDR1 and CDR2: GTSNPN and SVGIG (reference sequence). The V end was cut by 3 bases, the J end by 3 bases, with 7 bases between. CDR3 size: 12 residues. This CDR3 reads CAWSGLTDTQYF. The DNA of the CDR3 is TGTGCCTGGAGCGGACTTACAGATACGCAGTATTTT.

The chain recombines TRBV6-1 with TRBJ2-2; D not resolved. Germline V gene sequence: CDR1 MNHNS, CDR2 SASEGT. This CDR3 comprises 13 residues. Between the trimmed V and J ends, which lost 2 bases and 3 bases, there was a span of 4 bases. Here the CDR3 reads CASSEQDTGELFF. The CDR3 nucleotides are TGTGCCAGCAGTGAACAGGACACCGGGGAGCTGTTTTTT.

The gene calls are TRBV6-5 and TRBJ2-2, with 9 nucleotides matching TRBD1. V was pared by 6 bases and J by 7 bases, with 9 bases of the junction left unmatched. The CDR3 consists of 15 residues. Germline values: CDR1 MNHEY, CDR2 SVGAGI. The CDR3 region is CASRPGQGLVGELFF. The CDR3 DNA reads TGTGCCAGCAGGCCGGGACAGGGACTGGTCGGGGAGCTGTTTTTT.

The genes are TRBV27 and TRBJ1-4; 8 bases line up with TRBD1. The germline V gene has CDR1 MNHEY and CDR2 SMNVEV (reference sequence). CDR3 size: 16 residues. V was pared by 5 bases and J by 7 bases, with 12 bases of the junction left unmatched. CDR3 nucleotides: TGTGCCAGCAGTCCCCAGTACAGGGGGAAGAGTGAAAAACTGTTTTTT. Translation: CASSPQYRGKSEKLFF.

The V gene is TRBV11-3, the J gene TRBJ2-5; TRBD1 agrees at 9 bases. The CDR3 is 18 amino acids. V shed 5 bases and J 0 bases; nucleotides not matched to a gene: 13. CDR1 is SGHNT, CDR2 YENEEA, per germline. The CDR3 DNA reads as TGTGCCAGCAGCCTAGGTTGGAGACAGGGGGAGAACCAAGAGACCCAGTACTTC. Amino acids: CASSLGWRQGENQETQYF.

The rearrangement uses TRBV11-2 and TRBJ2-3; D gene unclear. The V and J ends lost 2 bases and 1 base respectively, with 7 bases between them. The CDR3 consists of 14 residues. The germline V gene encodes CDR1 SGHAT and CDR2 FQNNGV. The CDR3 loop reads CASSLLAGTDTQYF. The CDR3 DNA sequence: TGTGCCAGCAGCTTATTAGCAGGCACAGATACGCAGTATTTT.

This chain connects TRBV4-1 to TRBJ2-7, with no clear D. CDR3 size: 13 residues. Trimming cost V 0 bases and J 6 bases, with 9 bases left between them. CDR1 and CDR2 (germline): MGHRA, YSYEKL. DNA for the CDR3: TGCGCCAGCAGCCAAGATGACGGCGTCGAGCAGTACTTC. Protein: CASSQDDGVEQYF.

The chain has TRBV7-2 and TRBJ2-3; weak D call: TRBD2 (6 bases). The germline V gene has CDR1 SGHTA and CDR2 FQGNSA. The CDR3 spans 15 residues. Trimming pared 5 bases from V and 2 bases from J, leaving 14 bases between. CDR3: CASSPGLLPTDTQYF. CDR3 DNA: TGTGCCAGCAGCCCGGGACTGTTACCCACAGATACGCAGTATTTT.

Written as DNA, the CDR3 is TGTGCCAGCAGTTACGGTGTTGGCTACACCTTC. This gives the protein CASSYGVGYTF. V usage is TRBV6-5 and J usage is TRBJ1-2; unclear D gene. The CDR3 consists of 11 residues. CDR1 and CDR2 (germline): MNHEY, SVGAGI. The germline V and J ends were trimmed by 2 bases and 7 bases, with 5 bases remaining between them.

The chain uses TRBV10-3 and TRBJ1-3; TRBD1 might be the D (5 bases). Looked up from germline, CDR1 is ENHRY and CDR2 is SYGVKD. The length of the CDR3 is 15 residues. Trimming cost V 4 bases and J 3 bases, with 13 bases left between them. CDR3 sequence (DNA): TGTGCCATCAGTGGTCGGGGCGGGAGTGGAAACACCATATATTTT. Translating it yields CAISGRGGSGNTIYF.

The gene calls are TRBV19 and TRBJ2-2; perhaps TRBD2 as D (6 bases). V lost 2 bases and J 1 base, leaving 11 bases between the germline ends. The CDR3 totals 16 residues. Germline values: CDR1 LNHDA, CDR2 SQIVND (reference sequence). The CDR3 region is CASSITRTMNTGELFF. In DNA, the CDR3 is TGTGCCAGTAGTATAACCCGGACTATGAACACCGGGGAGCTGTTTTTT.